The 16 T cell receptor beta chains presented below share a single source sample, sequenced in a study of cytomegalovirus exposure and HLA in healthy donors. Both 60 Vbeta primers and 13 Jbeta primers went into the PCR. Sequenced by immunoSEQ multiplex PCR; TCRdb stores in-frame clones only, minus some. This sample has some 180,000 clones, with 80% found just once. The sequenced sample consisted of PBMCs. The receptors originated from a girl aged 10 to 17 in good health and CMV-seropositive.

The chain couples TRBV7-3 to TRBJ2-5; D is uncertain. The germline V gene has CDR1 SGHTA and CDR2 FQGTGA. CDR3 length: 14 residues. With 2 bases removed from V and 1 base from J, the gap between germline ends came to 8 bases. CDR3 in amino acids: CASSLYGSQETQYF. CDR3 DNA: TGTGCCAGCAGCTTATATGGCAGCCAAGAGACCCAGTACTTC.

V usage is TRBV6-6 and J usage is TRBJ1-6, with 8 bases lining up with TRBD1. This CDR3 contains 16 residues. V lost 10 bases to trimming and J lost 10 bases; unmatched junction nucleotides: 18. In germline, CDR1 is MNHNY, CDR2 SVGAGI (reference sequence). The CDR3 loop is CATFPLDRVRWSPLHF. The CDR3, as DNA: TGTGCCACCTTCCCTTTGGACAGGGTTCGTTGGTCACCCCTCCACTTT.

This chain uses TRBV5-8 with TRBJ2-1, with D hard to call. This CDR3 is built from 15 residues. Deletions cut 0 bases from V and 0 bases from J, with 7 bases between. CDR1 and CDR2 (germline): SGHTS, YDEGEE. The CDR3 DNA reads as TGTGCCAGCAGCTTGGGCACGAGCTCCTACAATGAGCAGTTCTTC. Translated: CASSLGTSSYNEQFF.

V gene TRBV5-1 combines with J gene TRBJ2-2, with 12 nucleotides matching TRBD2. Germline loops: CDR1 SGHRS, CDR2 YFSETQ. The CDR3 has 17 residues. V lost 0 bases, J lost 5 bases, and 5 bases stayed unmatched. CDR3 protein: CASSLALAGGGTGELFF. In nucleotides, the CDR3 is TGCGCCAGCAGCTTGGCACTAGCGGGAGGTGGAACCGGGGAGCTGTTTTTT. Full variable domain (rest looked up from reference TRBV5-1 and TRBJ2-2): KAGVTQTPRYLIKTRGQQVTLSCSPISGHRSVSWYQQTPGQGLQFLFEYFSETQRNKGNFPGRFSGRQFSNSRSEMNVSTLELGDSALYLCASSLALAGGGTGELFFGEGSRLTVL.

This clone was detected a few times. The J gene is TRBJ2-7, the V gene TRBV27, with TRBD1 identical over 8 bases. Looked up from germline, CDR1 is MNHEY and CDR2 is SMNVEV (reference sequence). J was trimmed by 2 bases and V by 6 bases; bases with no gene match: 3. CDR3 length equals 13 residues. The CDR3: CASSQGATYEQYF. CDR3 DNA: TGTGCCAGCAGCCAGGGGGCCACCTACGAGCAGTACTTC.

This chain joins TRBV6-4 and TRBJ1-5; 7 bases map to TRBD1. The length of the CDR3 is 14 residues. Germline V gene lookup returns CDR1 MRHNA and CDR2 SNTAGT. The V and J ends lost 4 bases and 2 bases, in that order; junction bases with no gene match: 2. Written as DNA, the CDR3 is TGTGCCAGCAGTGCCGGACAGGGCAATCAGCCCCAGCATTTT. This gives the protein CASSAGQGNQPQHF.

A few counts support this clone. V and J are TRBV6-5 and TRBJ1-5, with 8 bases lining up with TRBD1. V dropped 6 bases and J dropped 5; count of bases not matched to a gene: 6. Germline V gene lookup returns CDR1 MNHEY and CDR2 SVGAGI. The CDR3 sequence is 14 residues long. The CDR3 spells CASRKTGVDQPQHF. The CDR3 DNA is TGTGCCAGCAGAAAGACAGGGGTTGATCAGCCCCAGCATTTT.

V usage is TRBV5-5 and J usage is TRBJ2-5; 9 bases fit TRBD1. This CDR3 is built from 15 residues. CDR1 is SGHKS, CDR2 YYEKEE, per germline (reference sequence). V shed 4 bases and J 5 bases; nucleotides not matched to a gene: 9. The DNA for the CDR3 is TGTGCCAGCAGCCTGACGGACAGGGGTTGGGAGACCCAGTACTTC. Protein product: CASSLTDRGWETQYF.

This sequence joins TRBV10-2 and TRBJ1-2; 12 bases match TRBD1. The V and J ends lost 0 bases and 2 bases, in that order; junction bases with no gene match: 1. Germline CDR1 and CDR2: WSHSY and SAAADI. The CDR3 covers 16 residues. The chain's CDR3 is CASSESGTGGNYGYTF. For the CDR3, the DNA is TGCGCCAGCAGTGAGTCGGGGACAGGGGGCAACTATGGCTACACCTTC.

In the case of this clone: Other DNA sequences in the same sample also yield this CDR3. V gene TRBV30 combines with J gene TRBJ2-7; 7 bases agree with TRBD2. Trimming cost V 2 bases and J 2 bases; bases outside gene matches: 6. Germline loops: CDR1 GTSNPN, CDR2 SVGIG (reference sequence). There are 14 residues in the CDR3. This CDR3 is CAWSLGLGTYEQYF. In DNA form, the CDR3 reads TGTGCCTGGAGTCTTGGACTAGGGACCTACGAGCAGTACTTC.

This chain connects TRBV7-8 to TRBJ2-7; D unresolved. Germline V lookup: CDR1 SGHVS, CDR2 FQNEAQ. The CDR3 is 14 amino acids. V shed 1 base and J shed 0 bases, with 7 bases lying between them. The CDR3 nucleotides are TGTGCCAGCAGCTTAGGGTCAGGCTCCTACGAGCAGTACTTC. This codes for CASSLGSGSYEQYF.

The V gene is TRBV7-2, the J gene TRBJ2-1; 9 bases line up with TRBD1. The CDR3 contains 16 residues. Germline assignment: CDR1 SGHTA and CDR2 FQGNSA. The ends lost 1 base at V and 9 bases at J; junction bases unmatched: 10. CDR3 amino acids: CASSLGGTGFFGEQFF. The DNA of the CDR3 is TGTGCCAGCAGCTTAGGAGGGACAGGGTTCTTCGGTGAGCAGTTCTTC. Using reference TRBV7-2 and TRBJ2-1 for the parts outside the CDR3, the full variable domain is GAGVSQSPSNKVTEKGKDVELRCDPISGHTALYWYRQSLGQGLEFLIYFQGNSAPDKSGLPSDRFSAERTGGSVSTLTIQRTQQEDSAVYLCASSLGGTGFFGEQFFGPGTRLTVL.

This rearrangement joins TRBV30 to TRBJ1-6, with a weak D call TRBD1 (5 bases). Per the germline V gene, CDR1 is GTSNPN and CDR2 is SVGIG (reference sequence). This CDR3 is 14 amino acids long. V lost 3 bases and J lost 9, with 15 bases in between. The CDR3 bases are TGTGCCTGGAGACGGCAGCAGGGTTTTTCACCCCTCCACTTT. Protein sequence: CAWRRQQGFSPLHF.

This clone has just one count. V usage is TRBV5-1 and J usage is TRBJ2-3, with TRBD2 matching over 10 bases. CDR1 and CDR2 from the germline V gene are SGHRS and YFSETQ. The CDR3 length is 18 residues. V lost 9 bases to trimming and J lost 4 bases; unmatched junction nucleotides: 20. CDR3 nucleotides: TGCGCCACCACCCATGGGGCTAGCGGGAGTTATAGTCCAGATACGCAGTATTTT. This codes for CATTHGASGSYSPDTQYF.

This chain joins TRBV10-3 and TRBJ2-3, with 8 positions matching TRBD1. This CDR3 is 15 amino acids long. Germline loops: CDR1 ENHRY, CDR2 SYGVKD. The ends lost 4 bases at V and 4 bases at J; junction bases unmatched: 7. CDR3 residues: CAISVSDRGSDTQYF. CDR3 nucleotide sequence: TGTGCCATCAGTGTTTCTGACAGGGGATCAGATACGCAGTATTTT.

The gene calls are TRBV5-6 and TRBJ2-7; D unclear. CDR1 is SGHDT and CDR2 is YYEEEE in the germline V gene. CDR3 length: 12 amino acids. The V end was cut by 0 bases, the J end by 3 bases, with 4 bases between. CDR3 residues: CASSLESYEQYF. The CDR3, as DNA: TGTGCCAGCAGCTTGGAGAGCTACGAGCAGTACTTC. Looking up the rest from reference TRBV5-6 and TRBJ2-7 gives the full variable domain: DAGVTQSPTHLIKTRGQQVTLRCSPKSGHDTVSWYQQALGQGPQFIFQYYEEEERQRGNFPDRFSGHQFPNYSSELNVNALLLGDSALYLCASSLESYEQYFGPGTRLTVT.